The 26 T cell receptor beta chains in this list originate from one sample, sequenced in a study of OX40 agonist ivuxolimab in advanced cancers. The table came from immunoSEQ multiplex PCR; TCRdb's copy has only in-frame clones and leaves some out. The repertoire holds fewer than 100,000 clones, less than 85% seen once, with around 0.48% in the top ten. The sequencing used CD4+ or CD8+ T cells sorted from blood, collected in a trial of the OX40 agonist ivuxolimab. The origin of the receptors is an adult with an advanced solid tumor such as melanoma, head and neck, liver or kidney cancer.

This clone was detected many times. V gene TRBV21-1 combines with J gene TRBJ1-3. TRBV21-1 is a listed pseudogene. This CDR3 comprises 12 residues. CDR3 protein: CASSNRSGTIYF. As DNA, the CDR3 is TGTGCCAGCAGCAATCGATCGGGGACCATATATTTT.

The chain joins TRBV7-9 to TRBJ2-1, with 8 positions matching TRBD1. The CDR3 spans 15 residues. In germline, CDR1 is SEHNR, CDR2 FQNEAQ (reference sequence). Losses at the gene ends were 5 bases for V and 7 bases for J; bases not matched to a gene: 10. CDR3 loop: CASSRDRGPLNEQFF. CDR3 DNA: TGTGCCAGCAGCCGCGACAGGGGTCCCCTAAATGAGCAGTTCTTC.

The V call is TRBV5-1, the J call TRBJ2-2; D is possibly TRBD1 (5 bases). The CDR3 totals 15 residues. Deletions cut 4 bases from V and 0 bases from J, with 10 bases between. In germline, CDR1 is SGHRS, CDR2 YFSETQ. The CDR3 DNA follows: TGCGCCAGCAGCAAGGACACTTCGAACACCGGGGAGCTGTTTTTT. Its protein product is CASSKDTSNTGELFF. The full variable domain, in which reference TRBV5-1 and TRBJ2-2 provide the parts outside the CDR3, is KAGVTQTPRYLIKTRGQQVTLSCSPISGHRSVSWYQQTPGQGLQFLFEYFSETQRNKGNFPGRFSGRQFSNSRSEMNVSTLELGDSALYLCASSKDTSNTGELFFGEGSRLTVL.

V and J are TRBV21-1 and TRBJ1-4. TRBV21-1 is a listed pseudogene. The CDR3 spans 14 residues. In DNA, the CDR3 is TGTGCCGGCAACCGACTTGCCCCTAATGAAAAACTGTTTTTT. This encodes CAGNRLAPNEKLFF.

The V gene is TRBV7-8, the J gene TRBJ2-3; D is uncertain. V was cut by 1 base and J by 2 bases, with 10 bases left in between. Germline assignment: CDR1 SGHVS and CDR2 FQNEAQ. The CDR3 is made up of 15 amino acids. CDR3 DNA: TGTGCCAGCAGCTTAGAATCTGGGTACACAGATACGCAGTATTTT. Translation gives CASSLESGYTDTQYF.

The rearrangement links TRBV18 to TRBJ2-5; D is undetermined. The CDR3 consists of 12 residues. The germline V gene has CDR1 KGHSH and CDR2 LQKENI. V lost 6 bases and J 9 bases, leaving 14 bases between the germline ends. The CDR3 protein is CASSLDGVAQYF. CDR3 sequence (DNA): TGTGCCAGCTCCCTCGACGGCGTGGCCCAGTACTTC.

The chain employs TRBV6-1 and TRBJ2-5, with TRBD1 matching 9 bases. CDR3 length equals 15 residues. Germline CDR1 reads MNHNS; CDR2 reads SASEGT. The trim removed 5 bases at V and 3 bases at J, leaving 7 bases unmatched. CDR3 in DNA: TGTGCCAGCAGTCACCTAGGGACAGGGAAAGAGACCCAGTACTTC. Residues: CASSHLGTGKETQYF.

The chain is built from TRBV7-2 and TRBJ1-5, with D unresolved. CDR1 is SGHTA, CDR2 FQGNSA, per germline. The CDR3 runs 15 residues. The V gene lost 1 base and the J gene lost 2 bases, with 9 bases spanning the gap. The CDR3 spells CASSLGVGGNQPQHF. In DNA, the CDR3 is TGTGCCAGCAGCTTAGGGGTAGGCGGCAATCAGCCCCAGCATTTT. The variable domain in full, with the rest retrieved from reference TRBV7-2 and TRBJ1-5, is GAGVSQSPSNKVTEKGKDVELRCDPISGHTALYWYRQSLGQGLEFLIYFQGNSAPDKSGLPSDRFSAERTGGSVSTLTIQRTQQEDSAVYLCASSLGVGGNQPQHFGDGTRLSIL.

The chain carries TRBV18 and TRBJ2-3; 9 nucleotides line up with TRBD1. The ends lost 6 bases at V and 4 bases at J; junction bases unmatched: 8. This CDR3 comprises 15 residues. CDR1 KGHSH and CDR2 LQKENI come from the germline V gene. CDR3: CASSVLQGAADTQYF. The CDR3, as DNA: TGTGCCAGCTCCGTTTTACAGGGGGCGGCAGATACGCAGTATTTT. Variable domain in full (rest from reference TRBV18 and TRBJ2-3): NAGVMQNPRHLVRRRGQEARLRCSPMKGHSHVYWYRQLPEEGLKFMVYLQKENIIDESGMPKERFSAEFPKEGPSILRIQQVVRGDSAAYFCASSVLQGAADTQYFGPGTRLTVL.

The genes are TRBV9 and TRBJ2-2; 9 bases agree with TRBD1. J gave up 4 bases and V 4 bases, and 5 bases lay outside the gene matches. The germline V gene encodes CDR1 SGDLS and CDR2 YYNGEE. CDR3 length: 15 residues. The CDR3, as DNA: TGTGCCAGCAGCCTCCTGGGACAGGGCACCGGGGAGCTGTTTTTT. Translated, it gives CASSLLGQGTGELFF.

The chain recombines TRBV4-1 with TRBJ1-4, with 7 bases that match TRBD1. The CDR3 length is 17 residues. After removal of 4 bases from V and 0 bases from J, the junction contained 8 bases not matched to a gene. Germline CDR1 and CDR2: MGHRA and YSYEKL. This chain's CDR3 is CASSRQGVRATNEKLFF. CDR3 DNA sequence: TGCGCCAGCAGCCGACAGGGAGTAAGGGCAACTAATGAAAAACTGTTTTTT.

The V gene is TRBV18, the J gene TRBJ2-7; 9 bases align to TRBD2. This CDR3 region has 19 residues. After removal of 1 base from V and 7 bases from J, the junction contained 20 bases not matched to a gene. CDR1 and CDR2 (germline): KGHSH, LQKENI. The CDR3 here is CASSPLVFGQAGGKGEQYF. CDR3 DNA sequence: TGTGCCAGCTCACCACTGGTGTTTGGCCAAGCGGGAGGAAAAGGTGAGCAGTACTTC.

The chain combines TRBV11-1 with TRBJ1-1; no clear D gene. Germline CDR1 and CDR2: SGHAT and FQDESV (reference sequence). Deletions cut 5 bases from V and 4 bases from J, with 11 bases between. This CDR3 comprises 13 residues. The CDR3 region has the DNA TGTGCCAGCAGCCGCCACCCGGGCACTGAAGCTTTCTTT. Amino acid sequence: CASSRHPGTEAFF.

This chain links TRBV7-2 with TRBJ1-4; 10 nucleotides align to TRBD1. Germline V gene lookup returns CDR1 SGHTA and CDR2 FQGNSA. The CDR3 runs 14 residues. The V and J ends lost 4 bases and 7 bases, in that order; junction bases with no gene match: 3. CDR3 nucleotides: TGTGCCAGCAGCTGGGACAGGGGAGGTGAAAAACTGTTTTTT. Its translation is CASSWDRGGEKLFF.

CDR3 sequence: CASSGQGGNQPQHF. CDR3 in DNA: TGTGCCAGCAGTGGGCAGGGAGGCAATCAGCCCCAGCATTTT. This rearrangement joins TRBV6-6 to TRBJ1-5, with D maybe TRBD1 (5 bases). Trimming took 5 bases from V and 2 from J, leaving 10 bases between them. There are 14 residues in the CDR3. CDR1 is MNHNY and CDR2 is SVGAGI in the germline V gene (reference sequence).

This chain links TRBV5-4 with TRBJ1-2; unclear D gene. V was shortened by 4 bases and J by 2 bases, with 9 bases between the two germline ends. CDR3 length: 13 amino acids. In germline, CDR1 is SGHNT, CDR2 YYREEE (reference sequence). CDR3 DNA sequence: TGTGCCAGCAGCGTACTGGGGAACTATGGCTACACCTTC. Its protein product is CASSVLGNYGYTF.

Written as DNA, the CDR3 is TGTGCCAGCAGTGAATTGGGGGATCAGCCCCAGCATTTT. Translation: CASSELGDQPQHF. The rearrangement uses TRBV25-1 and TRBJ1-5, with a tentative D call TRBD1 (5 bases). The germline V gene has CDR1 MGHDK and CDR2 SYGVNS. V lost 1 base, J lost 5 bases, and 6 bases lay in between. CDR3 size: 13 residues.

This clone was seen once. At one end the junction does not follow the germline gene, possibly because of a read error. The chain carries TRBV11-2 and TRBJ2-1; no firm D call. The germline gives CDR1 SGHAT, CDR2 FQNNGV. This CDR3 contains 13 residues. The CDR3 DNA follows: TGTGCCAGCAGCTCCCTCGACCGAGGAATGAATCTCTTC. Protein product: CASSSLDRGMNLF.

The rearrangement links TRBV28 to TRBJ2-3, with D possibly TRBD1 on 5 matching bases. CDR1 is MDHEN and CDR2 is SYDVKM in the germline V gene. The ends were cut back, 5 bases at V and 5 bases at J, with 14 bases in the middle. CDR3 length equals 14 residues. CDR3 coding DNA: TGTGCCAGCAGTCCCCAGGCAGGGTTAGATACGCAGTATTTT. Its protein is CASSPQAGLDTQYF.

The chain couples TRBV7-2 to TRBJ2-1; D is uncertain. The CDR3 contains 15 residues. V lost 1 base and J lost 6, with 13 bases in between. Germline CDR1 is SGHTA and CDR2 is FQGNSA. In DNA form, the CDR3 reads TGTGCCAGCAGCTTAGAATGGCAGTTCCCCAATGAGCAGTTCTTC. Encoded protein: CASSLEWQFPNEQFF.

The V and J genes are TRBV28 and TRBJ2-7; 10 nucleotides line up with TRBD1. The germline V gene has CDR1 MDHEN and CDR2 SYDVKM. V shed 3 bases, J shed 6 bases, and the junction held 8 bases outside the gene matches. The CDR3 contains 15 residues. The CDR3 loop is CASSLRDRGRGEQYF. CDR3 coding DNA: TGTGCCAGCAGTTTGAGAGACAGGGGGCGAGGCGAGCAGTACTTC.

This chain joins TRBV11-3 and TRBJ2-2; D unclear. Trimming pared 3 bases from V and 10 bases from J, leaving 9 bases between. The CDR3 length is 12 residues. In germline, CDR1 is SGHNT, CDR2 YENEEA. The CDR3 nucleotides read TGTGCCAGCAGCTTGGTTGGAAAGGAGCTGTTTTTT. This gives the protein CASSLVGKELFF.

Notes on this clone: The same CDR3 also results from other DNA sequences found in this sample. The chain joins TRBV15 to TRBJ2-6; TRBD1 matches at 7 bases. The CDR3 runs to 16 residues. Germline values: CDR1 LNHNV, CDR2 YYDKDF (reference sequence). With 3 bases clipped from V and 0 bases from J, the junction kept 2 bases outside the gene matches. The CDR3 sequence is CATSRDRSSGANVLTF. The CDR3 DNA follows: TGTGCCACCAGCAGGGACAGGAGCTCTGGGGCCAACGTCCTGACTTTC.

To note about this clone: Distinct nucleotide sequences in the sample also encode this CDR3. The V call is TRBV5-1, the J call TRBJ2-1; D ambiguous. The V gene's germline CDR1 is SGHRS and CDR2 YFSETQ. V was shortened by 1 base and J by 7 bases, with 6 bases between the two germline ends. The CDR3 covers 12 residues. DNA for the CDR3: TGCGCCAGCAGCTTGCTGGGGAATGAGCAGTTCTTC. It yields the protein CASSLLGNEQFF.

The genes are TRBV5-4 and TRBJ2-7; 8 bases are shared with TRBD2. The CDR3 runs 16 residues. Germline loops: CDR1 SGHNT, CDR2 YYREEE (reference sequence). The V and J ends lost 4 bases and 4 bases, in that order; junction bases with no gene match: 13. CDR3 sequence reads: CASSQNPVAGKYEQYV. The CDR3 DNA sequence: TGTGCCAGCAGCCAGAATCCCGTAGCGGGGAAGTACGAGCAGTACGTC.

The V call is TRBV7-9, the J call TRBJ1-4, with TRBD1 matching 7 bases. This CDR3 is built from 14 residues. Germline V gene sequence: CDR1 SEHNR, CDR2 FQNEAQ (reference sequence). V lost 6 bases to trimming and J lost 4 bases; unmatched junction nucleotides: 5. CDR3 sequence reads: CASSQTGSNEKLFF. CDR3 sequence (DNA): TGTGCCAGCAGTCAGACAGGGAGTAATGAAAAACTGTTTTTT.